A single TCR beta chain is shown here with its context. The CDR3 is 14 amino acids. The V end was cut by 3 bases, the J end by 4 bases, with 13 bases between. Library preparation for TCR beta used quantitative 5'-RACE with molecular barcodes. Each CDR3 protein gets one entry after TCRdb re-called the 5' RACE reads with MiXCR. This table holds about 160,000 distinct CDR3 sequences, roughly 10% found once. This sample stems from a study of CD8 T cells in ankylosing spondylitis. This clonotype originated in a female donor with ankylosing spondylitis or in good health (not recorded which). Sequencing was carried out using blood, either unsorted or a sorted T cell fraction (not recorded which). V gene TRBV12-3 or TRBV12-4 combines with J gene TRBJ2-7, with D unclear. In nucleotides, the CDR3 is TGTGCCAGCAGTTTCCTCAGTAAAGGGTACGAGCAGTACTTC. Its protein is CASSFLSKGYEQYF.